Below, 2 T cell receptor beta chains from the same sample are listed, as sequenced in a study of T-cell reconstitution after alpha-beta-depleted transplantation in children. This sample's TCRbeta library carried unique molecular identifier barcodes. TCRdb recomputed calls from the PCR reads with MiXCR, one row per CDR3 protein. Among about 610,000 distinct CDR3 sequences listed, over 9.5% were seen once. The material was PBMCs from the stem cell graft donor, obtained from the stem cell graft. The source of these receptors is a human donor who donated a stem cell graft to a child with acute myeloid leukemia.

The rearrangement uses TRBV12-3 or TRBV12-4 and TRBJ1-4; tentatively, D is TRBD1 (6 bases). CDR3 length: 17 amino acids. V lost 5 bases and J 4 bases, leaving 20 bases between the germline ends. This chain's CDR3 is CASSRTTTGRGNEKLFF. The CDR3 bases are TGTGCCAGCAGTCGTACCACAACAGGGCGGGGTAATGAAAAACTGTTTTTT.

With respect to this clonotype: Mismatch with germline at one junction end may stem from a read error. The rearrangement links TRBV29-1 to TRBJ1-1, with a possible D match to TRBD1 (6 bases). The germline CDR1 and CDR2 sequences are SQVTM and ANQGSEA. The CDR3 has 10 amino acids. The CDR3 bases are TGCAGCGTCACAGGGACTGAAGTTTTCTTT. Protein product: CSVTGTEVFF.